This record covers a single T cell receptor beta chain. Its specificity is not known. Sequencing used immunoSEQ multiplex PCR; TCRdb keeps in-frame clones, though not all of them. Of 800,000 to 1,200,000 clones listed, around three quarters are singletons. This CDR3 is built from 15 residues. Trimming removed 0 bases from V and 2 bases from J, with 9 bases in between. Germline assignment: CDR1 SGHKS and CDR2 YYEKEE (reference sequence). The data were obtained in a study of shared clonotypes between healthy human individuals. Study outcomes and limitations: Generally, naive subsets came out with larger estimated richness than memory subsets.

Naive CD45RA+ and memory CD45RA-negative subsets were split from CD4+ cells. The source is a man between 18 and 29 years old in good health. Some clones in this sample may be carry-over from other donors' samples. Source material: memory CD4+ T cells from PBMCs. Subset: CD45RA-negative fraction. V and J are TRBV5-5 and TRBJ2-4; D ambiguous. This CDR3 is CASSLGGRSKNIQYF. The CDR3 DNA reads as TGTGCCAGCAGCTTGGGAGGTCGGTCCAAAAACATTCAGTACTTC.